This TCR beta chain is from a study of Graves' ophthalmopathy and Graves' hyperthyroidism. Study-level points and caveats: The model predicted progression of ophthalmopathy with a sensitivity of 60% to 71%, and its specificity was under 75%. Among expanded thyroid clonotypes above 0.001 frequency, most also occurred in blood. Cross-validated, the 13-signature model showed 87.88%/81.08% sensitivity/specificity, and 80%/75% in the test set.

Germline V lookup: CDR1 DFQATT, CDR2 SNEGSKA (reference sequence). This CDR3 has 15 residues. The J segment lost 2 bases and the V segment lost 2 bases, leaving 8 bases of the junction unmatched. Patients were diagnosed from clinical symptoms, serum thyroxine, TRAb, thyroid ultrasound and orbital computed tomography. Amplification from RNA transcripts yielded the TCR beta CDR3 regions. HTBI primers were used in a first-round RT-PCR, which preceded a second-round multiplex PCR. TCRdb used MiXCR to reprocess the multiplex PCR reads, holding one entry per CDR3 protein. The profile shows about 480,000 distinct CDR3 sequences, about an eighth of them singletons. This clonotype was recorded many times. Its specificity is not known.

This rearrangement joins TRBV20-1 to TRBJ2-7; 8 bases agree with TRBD2. The specimen sequenced was blood. The clonotype originates from a woman in her 30s with Graves' ophthalmopathy. CDR3 DNA: TGCAGTGCTAGAACCCGACTAGCGCATCCCTACGAGCAGTACTTC. This gives the protein CSARTRLAHPYEQYF.